This T cell receptor (beta chain) was captured by sequencing in a study of technical replicates of blood from several donors. The ends lost 2 bases at V and 1 base at J; junction bases unmatched: 4. Germline CDR1 is SGHTA and CDR2 is FQGNSA. This CDR3 comprises 16 residues. The assay was immunoSEQ multiplex PCR, and TCRdb's table has in-frame clones only and misses some. There are some 94,000 clones in the sample; approximately 95% occur only once, and less than 0.4% lies in the top ten. This receptor was identified in a human donor in good health. This chain links TRBV7-2 with TRBJ2-4; TRBD1 aligns across 8 bases. Sample: T cells isolated from PBMCs. In DNA, the CDR3 is TGTGCCAGCAGCTTAAAGGGACAGGAGGCCAAAAACATTCAGTACTTC. This codes for CASSLKGQEAKNIQYF.